Detailed here is one T cell receptor beta chain. No antigen is known for it. No base-level quality is on record; no much larger clone is a single base apart. Within the sample, other DNA sequences also encode this same CDR3. The immunoSEQ Assay was the method used to sequence TCRbeta CDR3 regions. After extraction, genomic DNA underwent amplification by bias-controlled multiplex PCR, followed by high-throughput sequencing. Turning to the authors' computational methods: To quantify the absolute abundance of every unique TCRbeta CDR3 region, sequences were collapsed and filtered. Usable DNA was measured by amplifying reference genes present in all nucleated cells, and TCRbeta template counts were normalized to that usable DNA to estimate T cell fraction. Repertoire TCRs were annotated as SARS-CoV-2-specific by exact matching of V gene, CDR3 amino acid sequence and J gene to a known reactive TCR set. The reference SARS-CoV-2 TCR set was derived from MIRA and filtered for enrichment in COVID-19-positive ImmuneCODE repertoires, a step that removed public or cross-reactive TCRs. Based on the MIRA antigens, annotated TCRs were further analysed at the level of specific ORF or position within ORF. Breadth was defined as the number of annotated unique rearrangements divided by the total number of unique productive rearrangements, and depth was defined as the summed frequency of the annotated unique rearrangements. Group comparisons of TCR breadth used two-sided Wilcoxon rank-sum tests. Imported from immuneACCESS, the table was reduced by TCRdb to in-frame sequences with V and J called. These copies leave out some clones; in studies compared against another copy, an unresolved V gene accounts for under half, and the cause of the remainder is not known. The DNA gave D and trimming, while V, J and clone size come from that table. The sample has roughly 700,000 clones on record, about 90% of them singletons. About 1.5% of the sample is held by the ten biggest clonotypes.

The treatment or condition label here, explained by the study, means: about 20 received Ad26.COV2.S at low or high dose, single or two shots; about five received placebo; per-sample allocation not given. Repertoires of vaccine and placebo recipients were sequenced from samples collected on day 63 after the first injection. Between 29 July and 7 August 2020, Cohort 1b enrolled about two dozen adults aged 18-55 years at one site in Boston, USA. Ad26.COV2.S consisted of a replication-incompetent adenovirus type 26 vector by which a prefusion-stabilized SARS-CoV-2 spike protein from the original Wuhan strain was expressed. This sample was included in a study of Ad26.COV2.S vaccination and SARS-CoV-2 variants (dated by TCRdb to the early 2020s). A note on the overall study: Donors in the vaccine arm were drawn from COV1001, a phase I-IIa trial of Ad26.COV2.S in healthy adults that was multicentre, randomized, double-blind and placebo-controlled. Ad26.COV2.S was given intramuscularly at 5x10^10 or 1x10^11 viral particles, as a single shot or as two shots 56 days apart. The TCR-sequenced set comprised approximately 32 samples: around 20 Ad26.COV2.S vaccine recipients, 5 placebo recipients and 8 SARS-CoV-2 convalescent individuals. Participants in the trial were split at random into five groups of five each, receiving low-dose or high-dose Ad26.COV2.S once or twice, or else placebo on both occasions. Investigators remained blinded to trial group allocation during experiments and outcome assessment. The specificity and breadth of SARS-CoV-2-reactive T cell receptors after Ad26.COV2.S vaccination were assessed by TCRbeta repertoire sequencing. What the study reported, not specific to this receptor: The authors noted that the TCR breadth and depth analyses may have underestimated total T cell responses. Substantial breadth of spike-specific CD8+ and CD4+ T cell responses was reported after vaccination. Comparable non-spike TCR breadth was observed between vaccine and placebo recipients, consistent with only spike being contained in the vaccine. The study was not powered for comparison of responses between vaccine doses or regimens. Spike-specific TCR breadth was higher in Ad26.COV2.S recipients than in placebo recipients (P = 0.0014).

Sequenced material: peripheral blood, taken in a trial of Ad26.COV2.S vaccine versus placebo. This receptor was identified in a person aged 18-60 years who received the Ad26.COV2.S COVID-19 vaccine or a placebo.

The DNA sequence reads TGTGCCAGTAGTTTGACAGGTTATAGCAATCAGCCCCAGCATTTT. Its amino acids are CASSLTGYSNQPQHF. Here the chain combines TRBV19 and TRBJ1-5; TRBD1 could be the D gene, as 6 bases match. The cysteine opens and the phenylalanine closes a CDR3 of 15 amino acids. CDR3 DNA only is kept here, 45 bases in frame from base 1. V was cut back by 5 bases and J by 0 bases, leaving a gap of 11 bases between them. CDR1 and CDR2, looked up from the germline V gene (reference sequence), are LNHDA and SQIVND. With the portions outside the CDR3 filled from the reference TRBV19 and TRBJ1-5 genes, the complete variable region becomes DGGITQSPKYLFRKEGQNVTLSCEQNLNHDAMYWYRQDPGQGLRLIYYSQIVNDFQKGDIAEGYSVSREKKESFPLTVTSAQKNPTAFYLCASSLTGYSNQPQHFGDGTRLSIL.